These 24 T cell receptor beta chains share one sample of origin, sequenced in a study of circulating and synovial CD4+ cells in juvenile arthritis. Sequenced by immunoSEQ multiplex PCR; TCRdb stores in-frame clones only, minus some. The sample carries under 35,000 clones, 93% recorded once. Sequenced sample: CD4+ T cells from blood. These receptors were taken from a human donor with juvenile idiopathic arthritis.

The chain recombines TRBV2 with TRBJ1-4, with TRBD1 as a possible D gene (6 bases). Trimming took off 2 bases at V and 4 bases at J, with 8 bases between the two ends. Germline V CDR1 and CDR2: SNHLY, FYNNEI. The CDR3 loop spans 14 amino acids. The CDR3: CASSEQGRNEKLFF. In nucleotides, the CDR3 is TGTGCCAGCAGTGAACAGGGGCGTAATGAAAAACTGTTTTTT.

Remarks on this clone: This sample includes further DNA sequences coding for the same CDR3. V gene TRBV18 combines with J gene TRBJ1-3; possible D gene TRBD1, 5 bases. V lost 2 bases to trimming and J lost 0 bases, with 5 bases between them. The germline gives CDR1 KGHSH, CDR2 LQKENI. The CDR3 covers 14 residues. In DNA, the CDR3 is TGTGCCAGCTCACCAGACAGCTCTGGAAACACCATATATTTT. Residues: CASSPDSSGNTIYF.

CDR3 region: CASSFRILKETQYF. The CDR3 nucleotides are TGTGCCAGCAGTTTCAGGATTTTGAAAGAGACCCAGTACTTC. J is TRBJ2-5 and V is TRBV28, with D unresolved. The V and J ends lost 3 bases and 3 bases respectively, with 11 bases between them. CDR3 size: 14 residues. CDR1 and CDR2 from the germline V gene are MDHEN and SYDVKM.

The chain has TRBV29-1 and TRBJ2-1; TRBD1 matches 9 bases. J was trimmed by 3 bases and V by 7 bases; bases with no gene match: 4. Germline assignment: CDR1 SQVTM and CDR2 ANQGSEA. This CDR3 contains 13 residues. The CDR3 DNA follows: TGCAGCGCCCACAGGGGGCTCTACAATGAGCAGTTCTTC. It specifies CSAHRGLYNEQFF.

The V call is TRBV27, the J call TRBJ2-6; D possibly corresponds to TRBD1 (5 bases). Germline V CDR1 and CDR2: MNHEY, SMNVEV (reference sequence). This CDR3 spans 16 amino acids. V lost 4 bases and J lost 4, with 14 bases in between. The CDR3 DNA sequence: TGTGCCAGCAGTTACAGGCATACCTCCGGGGCCAACGTCCTGACTTTC. As protein: CASSYRHTSGANVLTF.

Only one count was recorded for this clone. This chain uses TRBV28 with TRBJ2-7; perhaps TRBD1 as D (6 bases). Per germline, CDR1 MDHEN and CDR2 SYDVKM. CDR3 length equals 19 residues. V lost 4 bases to trimming and J lost 4 bases, with 29 bases between them. CDR3 residues: CASSSAQGSTPLSHYEQYF. CDR3 bases: TGTGCCAGCAGTTCCGCACAGGGTTCTACACCCCTTTCGCATTACGAGCAGTACTTC.

V usage is TRBV19 and J usage is TRBJ1-4; D unclear. The CDR3 length is 14 residues. Trimming removed 5 bases at V and 8 bases at J, with 15 bases between. Germline loops: CDR1 LNHDA, CDR2 SQIVND (reference sequence). The CDR3 DNA follows: TGTGCCAGTAGTCCGGCAGAGCGAACAGAAAAACTGTTTTTT. It translates to CASSPAERTEKLFF.

The CDR3 DNA reads TGTGCCAGCAGCGGGGACAGGGTGTCAGGAAACACCATATATTTT. Its translation is CASSGDRVSGNTIYF. The chain couples TRBV9 to TRBJ1-3; 9 bases match TRBD1. Losses at the gene ends were 3 bases for V and 4 bases for J; bases not matched to a gene: 5. Germline V CDR1 and CDR2: SGDLS, YYNGEE. This CDR3 comprises 15 residues.

The rearrangement links TRBV27 to TRBJ2-1; 10 bases match TRBD2. V lost 3 bases and J lost 7; bases outside the gene matches: 9. CDR3 length: 16 residues. CDR1 and CDR2 (germline): MNHEY, SMNVEV (reference sequence). The CDR3 protein is CASSFVGSGRSNEQFF. DNA for the CDR3: TGTGCCAGCAGTTTCGTCGGTAGCGGGAGGTCGAATGAGCAGTTCTTC.

Here the CDR3 DNA reads TGTGCCAGTAGGGCTTGGGGGGGACCCGGGGAGCTGTTTTTT. Translated, it gives CASRAWGGPGELFF. The chain links TRBV19 to TRBJ2-2; TRBD2 agrees at 7 bases. CDR1 and CDR2 from the germline V gene are LNHDA and SQIVND (reference sequence). The junction had 7 bases not matched to a gene; V was cut back by 6 bases and J by 6 bases. The CDR3 loop spans 14 amino acids.

The chain links TRBV10-3 to TRBJ2-7; D possibly corresponds to TRBD2 (6 bases). CDR3 length: 13 residues. V was cut by 9 bases and J by 3 bases, with 15 bases left in between. Germline V CDR1 and CDR2: ENHRY, SYGVKD. CDR3 in amino acids: CAMGGPTDYEQYF. The CDR3 nucleotides are TGTGCCATGGGGGGTCCGACAGACTACGAGCAGTACTTC.

This chain connects TRBV18 to TRBJ2-7, with 9 bases identical to TRBD2. With 3 bases clipped from V and 7 bases from J, the junction kept 7 bases outside the gene matches. The CDR3 consists of 14 residues. Germline V gene sequence: CDR1 KGHSH, CDR2 LQKENI. Here the CDR3 DNA reads TGTGCCAGCTCACCTATAGCGGGGGAGATAGAGCAGTACTTC. Its translation is CASSPIAGEIEQYF. Using reference TRBV18 and TRBJ2-7 for the parts outside the CDR3, the full variable domain is NAGVMQNPRHLVRRRGQEARLRCSPMKGHSHVYWYRQLPEEGLKFMVYLQKENIIDESGMPKERFSAEFPKEGPSILRIQQVVRGDSAAYFCASSPIAGEIEQYFGPGTRLTVT.

The chain uses TRBV5-8 and TRBJ1-1; 9 bases fit TRBD1. Per germline, CDR1 SGHTS and CDR2 YDEGEE. The CDR3 covers 16 residues. V shed 4 bases and J 1 base; nucleotides not matched to a gene: 8. This chain's CDR3 is CASSPGQGRPNTEAFF. CDR3 sequence (DNA): TGTGCCAGCAGCCCGGGACAGGGTAGGCCGAACACTGAAGCTTTCTTT.

This sequence joins TRBV9 and TRBJ2-3; 9 bases match TRBD2. Germline CDR1 SGDLS, CDR2 YYNGEE. V shed 0 bases and J 5 bases; nucleotides not matched to a gene: 13. This CDR3 spans 18 amino acids. CDR3 protein: CASSVAGAGGLIGDTQYF. In DNA, the CDR3 is TGTGCCAGCAGCGTAGCTGGTGCGGGAGGGTTGATAGGAGATACGCAGTATTTT.

The rearrangement links TRBV28 to TRBJ2-7; 11 bases are shared with TRBD1. The CDR3 length is 16 residues. V was pared by 0 bases and J by 0 bases, with 1 base of the junction left unmatched. Per germline, CDR1 MDHEN and CDR2 SYDVKM. This CDR3 reads CASSLWGQGDSYEQYF. CDR3 nucleotides: TGTGCCAGCAGTTTATGGGGACAGGGGGACTCCTACGAGCAGTACTTC.

The CDR3 DNA is TGTGCCTGGACTACAGGGTGGGATCAGCCCCAGCATTTT. Its protein is CAWTTGWDQPQHF. The V call is TRBV30, the J call TRBJ1-5, with D possibly matching TRBD1 (6 bases). This CDR3 has 13 amino acids. Germline CDR1 is GTSNPN and CDR2 is SVGIG (reference sequence). The V and J ends lost 4 bases and 5 bases respectively, with 12 bases between them.

The chain combines TRBV9 with TRBJ2-3, with 11 bases fitting TRBD2. CDR3 length: 19 residues. Trimming at V came to 0 bases and at J to 2 bases, leaving 11 bases not matched to a gene. Per germline, CDR1 SGDLS and CDR2 YYNGEE. The CDR3 protein is CASSVDPLAGERFTDTQYF. The CDR3 coding sequence is TGTGCCAGCAGCGTAGACCCACTAGCGGGAGAGCGCTTCACAGATACGCAGTATTTT.

The chain combines TRBV18 with TRBJ1-2, with TRBD1 matching over 7 bases. From germline, CDR1 is KGHSH and CDR2 LQKENI. This CDR3 has 14 residues. After removal of 2 bases from V and 4 bases from J, the junction contained 4 bases not matched to a gene. The CDR3: CASSPGGQAYGYTF. CDR3 bases: TGTGCCAGCTCACCAGGCGGACAGGCCTATGGCTACACCTTC.

This chain links TRBV9 with TRBJ1-4; 10 nucleotides agree with TRBD1. Per germline, CDR1 SGDLS and CDR2 YYNGEE. This CDR3 has 17 amino acids. With V trimmed by 4 bases and J by 6 bases, 12 bases remained unmatched. CDR3 sequence: CASSPRPGTGVDEKLFF. DNA for the CDR3: TGTGCCAGCAGCCCCCGTCCCGGGACAGGGGTGGATGAAAAACTGTTTTTT.

The chain uses TRBV5-1 and TRBJ2-7; D may be TRBD1 (5 bases). CDR3 length equals 14 residues. The V and J ends lost 4 bases and 1 base respectively, with 12 bases between them. Germline CDR1 is SGHRS and CDR2 is YFSETQ. CDR3: CASSPQTDSYEQYF. The CDR3 DNA reads as TGCGCCAGCAGCCCTCAGACAGATTCCTACGAGCAGTACTTC.

This chain uses TRBV11-2 with TRBJ2-7; 11 bases align to TRBD1. CDR1 and CDR2 (germline): SGHAT, FQNNGV. The V segment lost 7 bases and the J segment 3 bases; nucleotides outside the gene matches: 8. The CDR3 length is 15 residues. The CDR3 loop reads CASTNPGQGVYEQYF. The CDR3 DNA is TGTGCCAGCACCAATCCGGGACAGGGGGTCTACGAGCAGTACTTC.

V and J are TRBV10-3 and TRBJ2-7, with D unclear. Germline CDR1 reads ENHRY; CDR2 reads SYGVKD. The CDR3 totals 13 residues. The V and J ends lost 8 bases and 6 bases respectively, with 17 bases between them. The CDR3 DNA follows: TGTGCCATCCAATCCGGCGTTAGCTCCGAGCAGTACTTC. This sequence encodes CAIQSGVSSEQYF.

The chain uses TRBV10-2 and TRBJ2-1; 13 nucleotides line up with TRBD2. The junction had 5 bases not matched to a gene; V was cut back by 6 bases and J by 9 bases. Germline loops: CDR1 WSHSY, CDR2 SAAADI. The CDR3 is 14 residues long. The CDR3 loop is CASRAGTSGTEQFF. The DNA of the CDR3 is TGCGCCAGCAGAGCCGGGACTAGCGGGACTGAGCAGTTCTTC.

V gene TRBV13 combines with J gene TRBJ1-2, with D unclear. The CDR3 runs 13 residues. The V gene lost 3 bases and the J gene lost 4 bases, with 9 bases spanning the gap. The V gene's germline CDR1 is PRHDT and CDR2 FYEKMQ (reference sequence). Written as DNA, the CDR3 is TGTGCCAGCAGCTTCCGTACGGGCTATGGCTACACCTTC. Residues: CASSFRTGYGYTF. Full variable domain (remainder filled in from reference TRBV13 and TRBJ1-2): AAGVIQSPRHLIKEKRETATLKCYPIPRHDTVYWYQQGPGQDPQFLISFYEKMQSDKGSIPDRFSAQQFSDYHSELNMSSLELGDSALYFCASSFRTGYGYTFGSGTRLTVV.